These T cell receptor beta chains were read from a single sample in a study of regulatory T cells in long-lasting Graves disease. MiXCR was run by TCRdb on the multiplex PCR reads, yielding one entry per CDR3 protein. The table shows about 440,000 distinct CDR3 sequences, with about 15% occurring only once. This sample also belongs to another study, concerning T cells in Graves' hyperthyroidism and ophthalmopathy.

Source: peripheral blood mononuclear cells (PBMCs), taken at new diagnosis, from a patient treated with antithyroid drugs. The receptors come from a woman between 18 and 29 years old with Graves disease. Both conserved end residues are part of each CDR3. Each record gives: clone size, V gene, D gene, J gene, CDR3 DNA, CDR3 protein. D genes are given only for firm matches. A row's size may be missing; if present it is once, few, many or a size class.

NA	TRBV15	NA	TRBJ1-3	TGTGCCACCAGCAGTTCCTCTGGAAACACCATATATTTT	CATSSSSGNTIYF
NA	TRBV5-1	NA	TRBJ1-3	TGCGCCAGCAGCGGACAGCTTCGAAACACCATATATTTT	CASSGQLRNTIYF
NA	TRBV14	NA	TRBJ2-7	TGTGCCAGCAGCCAAGAGGGACCCGATCCGTACTTC	CASSQEGPDPYF
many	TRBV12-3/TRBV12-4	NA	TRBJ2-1	TGTGCCAGCAGTTGGACGTCCCTTCCCAGTGAGCAGTTCTTC	CASSWTSLPSEQFF
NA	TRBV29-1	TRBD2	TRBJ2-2	TGCAGCGTAAGGGGACTAACGAGCACCGGGGAGCTGTTTTTT	CSVRGLTSTGELFF
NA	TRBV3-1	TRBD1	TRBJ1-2	TGTGCCAGCAGCGGCGTTGGGACAGGGTCTGGCTACACCTTC	CASSGVGTGSGYTF
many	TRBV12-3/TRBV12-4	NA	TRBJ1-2	TGTGCCAGCAGTTTACGGGGTGGCTACACCTTC	CASSLRGGYTF
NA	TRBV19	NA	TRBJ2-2	TGTGCCAGTAGTATTCTGGCGAACACCGGGGAGCTGTTTTTT	CASSILANTGELFF
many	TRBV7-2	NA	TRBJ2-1	TGTGCCAGCAGCTCGCAGGGGTGGGACTACAATGAGCAGTTCTTC	CASSSQGWDYNEQFF
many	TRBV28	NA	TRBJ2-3	TGTGCCAGCAGTCCCTTAGGGGTAGTCGTGACAGATACGCAGTATTTT	CASSPLGVVVTDTQYF
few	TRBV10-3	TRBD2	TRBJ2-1	TGTGCCATCAAGACTAGCGGGGGGGACAATGAGCAGTTCTTC	CAIKTSGGDNEQFF
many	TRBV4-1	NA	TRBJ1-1	TGCGCCAGCAGCCAAGATCAACAGTCTTTAGGGACTTTCTTT	CASSQDQQSLGTFF
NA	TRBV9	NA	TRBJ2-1	TGTGCCAGCAGGGGGCTAGCGCCTGAGCAGTTCTTC	CASRGLAPEQFF
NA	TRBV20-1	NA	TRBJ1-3	TGCAGTGCTATGGACAGAATTGGAAACACCATATATTTT	CSAMDRIGNTIYF
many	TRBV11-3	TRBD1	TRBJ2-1	TGTGCCAGCAGGTTAACAGGGGTCTCCTACAATGAGCAGTTCTTC	CASRLTGVSYNEQFF
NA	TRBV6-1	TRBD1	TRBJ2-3	TGTGCCAGCAGAATGACAGGGAAGGCAGATACGCAGTATTTT	CASRMTGKADTQYF
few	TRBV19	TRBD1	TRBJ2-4	TGTGCCAGTAGTATAGGGGGACAGCGATCGGCCATTCAGTACTTC	CASSIGGQRSAIQYF
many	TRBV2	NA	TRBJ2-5	TGTGCCAGCAGTGAGGGCGAAGAGACCCAGTACTTC	CASSEGEETQYF
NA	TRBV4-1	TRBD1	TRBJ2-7	TGCGCCAGCAGCCAAGGACAGGGGAACTCCTACGAGCAGTACTTC	CASSQGQGNSYEQYF
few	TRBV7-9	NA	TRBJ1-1	TGTGCCAGCAGCTTCCTTTATTTCCGGACACCCCTAGGCACTGAAGCTTTCTTT	CASSFLYFRTPLGTEAFF
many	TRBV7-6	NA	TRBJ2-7	TGTGCCAGCAGCTTAGTAACGCGGGGGCAGGAGCAGTACTTC	CASSLVTRGQEQYF
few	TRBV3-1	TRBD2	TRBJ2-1	TGTGCCAGCAGCCAAGATCCTCTAGCGGGCCTTTACAATGAGCAGTTCTTC	CASSQDPLAGLYNEQFF
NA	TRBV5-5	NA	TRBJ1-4	TGTGCCAGCAGCTGGCCAGGCGGTGAAAAACTGTTTTTT	CASSWPGGEKLFF
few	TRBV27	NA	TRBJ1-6	TGTGCCAGCAGCCTGGTAGGGGGTGACAATTCACCCCTCCACTTT	CASSLVGGDNSPLHF
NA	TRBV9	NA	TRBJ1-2	TGTGCCAGCAGCGTAGCCCCTTCTCTGCGGGGTGGCTACACCTTC	CASSVAPSLRGGYTF
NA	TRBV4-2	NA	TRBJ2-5	TGTGCCAGCAGCCACCTACAGGGCGGTGAAGAGACCCAGTACTTC	CASSHLQGGEETQYF
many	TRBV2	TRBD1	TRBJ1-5	TGTGCCAGCAGTGGCCGGGGACAGCTAAAATATAGCAATCAGCCCCAGCATTTT	CASSGRGQLKYSNQPQHF
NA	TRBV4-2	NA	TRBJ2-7	TGTGCCAGCAGCCAAGATGACATTCCTTCCTGGGAGCAGTACTTC	CASSQDDIPSWEQYF
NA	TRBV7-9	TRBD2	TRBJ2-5	TGTGCCAGCAGCAACCGACTAGCGGGAGGTACCCAAGAGACCCAGTACTTC	CASSNRLAGGTQETQYF
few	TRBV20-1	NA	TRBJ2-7	TGCAGTGCTAGAGATAGGGGACGGTCCTACGAGCAGTACTTC	CSARDRGRSYEQYF
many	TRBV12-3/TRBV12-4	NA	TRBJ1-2	TGTGCCAGCAGTTTTTCCGCAGCAGGACGTGGCTACACCTTC	CASSFSAAGRGYTF
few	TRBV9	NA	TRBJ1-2	TGTGCCAGCAGCGCCGACCCCACACTTAATTTAAATAACTATGGCTACACCTTC	CASSADPTLNLNNYGYTF
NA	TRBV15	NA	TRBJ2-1	TGTGCCACCAGCAGAGATCGGGAGACAGGGTTATACAATGAGCAGTTCTTC	CATSRDRETGLYNEQFF
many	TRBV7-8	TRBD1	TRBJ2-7	TGTGCCAGCAGCCCCAGGAGGGACAGGGTCGGTTACGAGCAGTACTTC	CASSPRRDRVGYEQYF
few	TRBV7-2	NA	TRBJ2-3	TGTGCCAGCAGCTTGGGGCGGACCTACACAGATACGCAGTATTTT	CASSLGRTYTDTQYF
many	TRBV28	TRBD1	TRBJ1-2	TGTGCCAGCAGACGCACAGGGGGCGCCGGTGGCTACACCTTC	CASRRTGGAGGYTF
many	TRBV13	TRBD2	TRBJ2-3	TGTGCCAGCAGCTTTGGACTAGCGGCAGATACGCAGTATTTT	CASSFGLAADTQYF
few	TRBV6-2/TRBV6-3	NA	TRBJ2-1	TGTGCCAGCAGGCCTCTCGGAGATGAGCAGTTCTTC	CASRPLGDEQFF
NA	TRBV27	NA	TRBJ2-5	TGTGCCAGCAGTTTATTGGACGGGGACCATCGAGGAGAGACCCAGTACTTC	CASSLLDGDHRGETQYF
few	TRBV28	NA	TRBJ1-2	TGTGCCAGCAGTTTATCACATAACTATGGCTACACCTTC	CASSLSHNYGYTF
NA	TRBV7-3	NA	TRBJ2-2	TGTGCCAGCAGCTTAAGTCAGCTACAGGCCACCGGGGAGCTGTTTTTT	CASSLSQLQATGELFF
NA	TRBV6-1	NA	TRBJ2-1	TGTGCCAGCAGTCCTCGCGAGGTGCAGTTCTTC	CASSPREVQFF
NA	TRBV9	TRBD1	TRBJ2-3	TGTGCCAGCAGCGTTCGGACAGGGGGCACAGATACGCAGTATTTT	CASSVRTGGTDTQYF
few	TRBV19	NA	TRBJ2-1	TGTGCCAGTAGTATGGTGTCCGCCGACAATGAGCAGTTCTTC	CASSMVSADNEQFF
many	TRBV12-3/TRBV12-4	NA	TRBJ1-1	TGTGCCAGCAGTAGGGAGCATATGAACACTGAAGCTTTCTTT	CASSREHMNTEAFF
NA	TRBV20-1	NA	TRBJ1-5	TGCAGTGCGCGGCGGGGCACCCACAATCAGCCCCAGCATTTT	CSARRGTHNQPQHF
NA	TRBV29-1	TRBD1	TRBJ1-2	TGCACCACTGGGGAGGGACAGGACTTTTATGGCTACACCTTC	CTTGEGQDFYGYTF
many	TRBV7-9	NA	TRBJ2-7	TGTGCCAGCAGCTTTTCCGCAGGGGCCGGCTACGAGCAGTACTTC	CASSFSAGAGYEQYF
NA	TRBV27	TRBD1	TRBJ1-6	TGTGCCAACGCCCGGGACAGGAATTCACCCCTCCACTTT	CANARDRNSPLHF
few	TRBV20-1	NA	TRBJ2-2	TGCAGTGCTAGACCCCATCCCGGGGGCGCGACCGGGGAGCTGTTTTTT	CSARPHPGGATGELFF